The clone carrying this T cell receptor (beta chain) was seen only a few times. Trimming removed 6 bases from V and 0 bases from J, with 14 bases in between. Germline V lookup: CDR1 MRHNA, CDR2 SNTAGT. The CDR3 is 15 amino acids. The entry originates in a study of blood T cell repertoires in COVID-19. Turning to the study itself: Researchers got acute and convalescent COVID-19 samples from the United States, Italy and Spain. T cells, B-cell-depleted T cells, or PBMCs supplied cDNA or gDNA.

Per the original methods: Estimation of nucleated cell counts was performed using reference gene primer amplification. Only in-frame clones appear in the TCRdb table, and some are missing; sequencing was by immunoSEQ multiplex PCR. Clone size and V and J calls were adopted from that table, with D and trimming inferred from the DNA. The data hold 150,000 to 200,000 clones, with about three quarters observed a single time. V usage is TRBV6-4 and J usage is TRBJ1-1; D possibly corresponds to TRBD1 (6 bases). This clonotype originated in an older woman with acute or convalescent COVID-19. Sequenced sample: peripheral blood. The CDR3, as DNA: TGTGCCAGCAGAAAAGGGGGAAACCTGAACACTGAAGCTTTCTTT. Amino acid sequence: CASRKGGNLNTEAFF.